This TCR beta chain was identified in a study of blood T cell repertoires in COVID-19 (dated by TCRdb to about 2020). With respect to the entire study: Samples from collaborators originated in the United States, Italy and Spain and spanned both the acute and convalescent phases of COVID-19. The material from the prospective study consisted of cDNA or gDNA derived from T cells, B-cell-depleted T cells, or PBMCs. Subjects who had been exposed to COVID-19, were actively infected with it, or had recovered from it provided the deeply sampled blood TCRbeta repertoires that made up the dataset. The repertoires were released in a freely available public database intended as a resource for research on the immune response to SARS-CoV-2. Samples came from the ongoing ImmuneRACE study (first 160 participants) plus 1,254 subjects from 6 global collaborators. Sample metadata almost always included a de-identified subject ID, COVID-19 status, age in years and sex. HLA class I and class II types, where available, came from metadata supplied by the sample provider rather than from assay-based typing.

The immunoSEQ Assay, a bias-controlled multiplex PCR, was used to amplify TCRbeta CDR3 regions from genomic DNA. The original pipeline was this. Within the assay, amplification of reference gene primers was used to estimate how many nucleated cells each sample contained. To quantify the absolute abundance of each unique TCRbeta CDR3 rearrangement, sequence reads were collapsed and filtered. For each sample, productive Simpson clonality was calculated by taking the square root of Simpson's diversity index across productive rearrangements. This is the immuneACCESS table as TCRdb keeps it, with only in-frame sequences that have V and J called. A part of the clones is gone; compared with another copy, unresolved V genes explain less than half, and the rest is unexplained. The V and J calls and clone size are taken from that table; D and trimming were inferred from the DNA. In this sample the table shows about 410,000 clones, 80% to 95% of which occur a single time. The leading ten clones occupy about 0.57% of the sample.

About this clone: Its antigen is not yet known. No much larger clone exists at a distance of one base, and base qualities are not known.

What the authors observed across the whole study: The amount of clinical and demographic metadata varied by source and participant and was provided uncurated.

In the prospective study, participants were roughly 18 to 100 years old, resided in about two dozen geographic areas of the United States, and were enrolled through a virtual design. Cohort assignment in the prospective study relied on participant-reported clinical history from a screening survey and a study questionnaire. Recovered participants in ImmuneRACE Cohort 3 were defined as having two consecutive negative NP/OP PCR tests, clearance from a healthcare professional, or resolution of symptoms. Each participant in the prospective study had whole blood, serum and a nasopharyngeal or oropharyngeal swab collected by mobile phlebotomists. Participants in the prospective study had the option to provide additional blood draws and questionnaires over a roughly 2-month period. Blood samples from the prospective study were shipped frozen or at room temperature prior to DNA extraction. Sequenced material: PBMCs or T cells enriched from blood (not recorded which). This clonotype was obtained from a man aged 18-30 years who had recovered from COVID-19.

The nucleotide sequence reads TGTGCCAGTAGTCCCTCCTACGACAGGGGGCTATCTTACTCTGGGGCCAACGTCCTGACTTTC. Translated, this is CASSPSYDRGLSYSGANVLTF. The chain was built from TRBV19 and TRBJ2-6; TRBD1 lines up with 10 middle nucleotides. V is trimmed back by 5 bases and J by 0 bases, and the junction contains 16 bases that no gene match accounts for. CDR1 is given as LNHDA and CDR2 as SQIVND, both from the germline V gene (reference sequence). The CDR3 holds 21 amino acids from the cysteine to the phenylalanine. Of the read, only the CDR3 DNA is kept; its 63 bases are in frame from base 1.